Included here is one TCR beta chain sequence, with context. What it recognizes is unknown. The source of the sample is a study of shared clonotypes between healthy human individuals. The CDR3 spans 18 residues. V gave up 1 base and J gave up 4 bases; unmatched junction bases: 15. Germline V gene sequence: CDR1 SEHNR, CDR2 FQNEAQ (reference sequence). Assay used: immunoSEQ multiplex PCR; TCRdb lists only in-frame clones, some missing. Altogether hundreds of thousands of clones are present, about four fifths being singletons, with the ten largest covering under 15%. Study-wide findings and caveats: Blood alone was sampled, and tissue repertoires likely differ.

This sequence originates from a woman in her thirties or forties in good health. Some clones in this sample may be carry-over from other donors' samples. Specimen: PBMCs. V usage is TRBV7-9 and J usage is TRBJ1-1; 7 nucleotides agree with TRBD1. The CDR3 region is CASSLDGPRRGRSTEAFF. The CDR3 DNA reads as TGTGCCAGCAGCTTAGATGGCCCCCGCAGGGGGAGGAGCACTGAAGCTTTCTTT.